This T cell receptor beta chain comes out of a study of patients and donors after allogeneic stem cell transplantation. Each CDR3 protein is one row after TCRdb ran MiXCR on the RT-PCR reads. The sample carries 150,000 to 200,000 distinct CDR3 sequences, roughly two fifths recorded once. In germline, CDR1 is KGHDR, CDR2 SFDVKD. Trimming pared 5 bases from V and 3 bases from J, leaving 16 bases between. This CDR3 is built from 16 residues. The chain has TRBV24-1 and TRBJ2-1; D could derive from TRBD1 or TRBD2 (5 bases each). This sequence originates from a human donor who was either an allogeneic HSCT recipient or a stem cell or donor lymphocyte infusion donor (not recorded which). It is not recorded whose cells these are; they may come from a transplant donor. Material for sequencing was blood, either unsorted or a sorted T cell fraction (not recorded which). Written as DNA, the CDR3 is TGTGCCACCAGTGTTACGTGGGGGTTTAACTACAATGAGCAGTTCTTC. Protein sequence: CATSVTWGFNYNEQFF.